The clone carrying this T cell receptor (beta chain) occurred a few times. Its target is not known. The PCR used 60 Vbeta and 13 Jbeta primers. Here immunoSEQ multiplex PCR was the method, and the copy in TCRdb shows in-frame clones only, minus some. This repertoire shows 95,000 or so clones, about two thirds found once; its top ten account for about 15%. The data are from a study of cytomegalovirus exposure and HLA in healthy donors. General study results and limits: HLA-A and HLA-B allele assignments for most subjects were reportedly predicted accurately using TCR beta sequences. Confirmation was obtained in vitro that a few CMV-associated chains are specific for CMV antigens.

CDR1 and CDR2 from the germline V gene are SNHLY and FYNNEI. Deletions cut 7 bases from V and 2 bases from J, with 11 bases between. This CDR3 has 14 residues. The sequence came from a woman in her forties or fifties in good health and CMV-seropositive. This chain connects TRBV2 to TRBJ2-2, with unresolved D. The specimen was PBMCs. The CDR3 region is CASKTRINTGELFF. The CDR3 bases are TGTGCCAGCAAAACCAGGATCAACACCGGGGAGCTGTTTTTT.